These 10 T cell receptor beta chains came from one sample sequenced in a study of T cell responses to AZD1222 COVID-19 vaccine. Assay: immunoSEQ multiplex PCR; the TCRdb copy retains only in-frame clones and omits some. Here the sample spans roughly 150,000 clones, roughly 91% being singletons. The input for sequencing was peripheral blood, taken on day 0 of AZD1222 vaccination. Source of these receptors: an adult in good health.

As DNA, the CDR3 is TGTGCCAGCAGTGACCGACAGATGAACACTGAAGCTTTCTTT. The encoded protein is CASSDRQMNTEAFF. The chain combines TRBV2 with TRBJ1-1; possibly TRBD1 for D (5 bases). The CDR3 has 14 amino acids. Trimming cost V 3 bases and J 0 bases, with 8 bases left between them. Germline loops: CDR1 SNHLY, CDR2 FYNNEI.

The chain is built from TRBV7-8 and TRBJ2-5; D might be TRBD2 (5 bases). Between the trimmed V and J ends, which lost 5 bases and 5 bases, there was a span of 18 bases. This CDR3 region has 15 residues. Germline V gene sequence: CDR1 SGHVS, CDR2 FQNEAQ. The CDR3 here is CASSQRILSEETQYF. DNA of the CDR3: TGTGCCAGCAGCCAAAGAATCCTTAGCGAGGAGACCCAGTACTTC.

V gene TRBV6-1 combines with J gene TRBJ1-6, with unresolved D. CDR1 MNHNS and CDR2 SASEGT come from the germline V gene. The V gene lost 1 base and the J gene lost 8 bases, with 3 bases spanning the gap. The CDR3 is made up of 12 amino acids. The CDR3 nucleotides read TGTGCCAGCAGTGAAGTATATTCACCCCTCCACTTT. This encodes CASSEVYSPLHF.

This chain uses TRBV29-1 with TRBJ1-1; no definite D call. CDR3 length equals 12 residues. The germline CDR1 and CDR2 sequences are SQVTM and ANQGSEA. The V gene lost 1 base and the J gene lost 2 bases, with 5 bases spanning the gap. CDR3 sequence (DNA): TGCAGCGTTGAAGCCGTCAACACTGAAGCTTTCTTT. Its protein product is CSVEAVNTEAFF.

The chain has TRBV6-1 and TRBJ2-1; D is possibly TRBD2 (6 bases). With 3 bases removed from V and 10 bases from J, the gap between germline ends came to 10 bases. This CDR3 has 12 residues. Germline CDR1 reads MNHNS; CDR2 reads SASEGT. The CDR3 nucleotides are TGTGCCAGCAGTGACGCGGGAATCGAGCAGTTCTTC. Its translation: CASSDAGIEQFF.

This clone was observed a few times. The chain joins TRBV4-3 to TRBJ1-1; possibly TRBD1 for D (5 bases). CDR3 length: 15 amino acids. The germline gives CDR1 LGHNA, CDR2 YSLEER. Trimming pared 3 bases from V and 1 base from J, leaving 12 bases between. CDR3 in amino acids: CASSQVGAENTEAFF. The CDR3 DNA follows: TGCGCCAGCAGCCAGGTAGGGGCGGAGAACACTGAAGCTTTCTTT.

The chain combines TRBV7-2 with TRBJ2-2; 8 bases are shared with TRBD1. CDR1 and CDR2 (germline): SGHTA, FQGNSA. This CDR3 spans 17 amino acids. J lost 1 base, V lost 5 bases, and 9 bases had no gene match. CDR3 nucleotide sequence: TGTGCCAGCAGCCAACCCGCCGGGACAGGGAACACCGGGGAGCTGTTTTTT. Amino acids: CASSQPAGTGNTGELFF. The whole variable domain, remainder taken from reference TRBV7-2 and TRBJ2-2, is GAGVSQSPSNKVTEKGKDVELRCDPISGHTALYWYRQSLGQGLEFLIYFQGNSAPDKSGLPSDRFSAERTGGSVSTLTIQRTQQEDSAVYLCASSQPAGTGNTGELFFGEGSRLTVL.

V is TRBV27 and J is TRBJ1-1, with 8 positions matching TRBD1. V was pared by 5 bases and J by 4 bases, with 6 bases of the junction left unmatched. The CDR3 consists of 14 residues. Germline CDR1 MNHEY, CDR2 SMNVEV (reference sequence). This CDR3 reads CASSVTGGRTEAFF. Here the CDR3 DNA reads TGTGCCAGCAGTGTCACAGGGGGTCGCACTGAAGCTTTCTTT.

The gene calls are TRBV28 and TRBJ1-6, with 8 bases lining up with TRBD1. Germline CDR1 MDHEN, CDR2 SYDVKM. J lost 9 bases, V lost 6 bases, and 13 bases had no gene match. CDR3 size: 16 residues. CDR3 protein: CASSPTGAGGGSPLHF. CDR3 coding DNA: TGTGCCAGCAGCCCGACGGGGGCAGGGGGCGGTTCACCCCTCCACTTT.

This chain connects TRBV6-6 to TRBJ1-3, with no clear D. This CDR3 contains 15 residues. The V end lost 0 bases, the J end lost 2 bases, and 8 bases lay between the germline ends. CDR1 MNHNY and CDR2 SVGAGI come from the germline V gene (reference sequence). CDR3 sequence reads: CASSYSGDTGNTIYF. In DNA form, the CDR3 reads TGTGCCAGCAGTTACTCGGGAGATACTGGAAACACCATATATTTT.